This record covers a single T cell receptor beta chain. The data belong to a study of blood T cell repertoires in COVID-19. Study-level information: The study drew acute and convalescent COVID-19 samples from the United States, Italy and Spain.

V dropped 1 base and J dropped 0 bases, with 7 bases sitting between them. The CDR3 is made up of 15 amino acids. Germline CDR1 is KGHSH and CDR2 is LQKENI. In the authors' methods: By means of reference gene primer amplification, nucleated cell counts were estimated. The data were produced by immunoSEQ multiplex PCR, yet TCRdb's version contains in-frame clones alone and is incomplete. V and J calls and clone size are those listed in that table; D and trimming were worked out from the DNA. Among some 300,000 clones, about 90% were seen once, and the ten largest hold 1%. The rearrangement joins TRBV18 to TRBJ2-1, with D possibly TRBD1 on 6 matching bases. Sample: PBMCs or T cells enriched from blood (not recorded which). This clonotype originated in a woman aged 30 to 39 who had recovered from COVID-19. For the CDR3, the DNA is TGTGCCAGCTCACCACTGGACAGCTCCTACAATGAGCAGTTCTTC. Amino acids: CASSPLDSSYNEQFF.